Listed here are 28 T cell receptor beta chains from one sample, sequenced in a study of cytomegalovirus exposure and HLA in healthy donors. The study ran its PCR with 60 Vbeta and 13 Jbeta primers. Sequencing was performed with immunoSEQ multiplex PCR; in TCRdb, only in-frame clones are kept and a portion is missing. Seen here are approximately 97,000 clones, around three quarters observed once, and the top ten hold around 3%. The sequenced sample consisted of PBMCs. Receptors were obtained from a male donor in good health and CMV-seropositive.

The chain uses TRBV18 and TRBJ1-1, with TRBD1 identical over 9 bases. This CDR3 has 15 amino acids. CDR1 is KGHSH and CDR2 is LQKENI in the germline V gene. V lost 6 bases and J lost 4; bases outside the gene matches: 9. CDR3 sequence (DNA): TGTGCCAGCTCGTATACCGGGACAGGGAGCACTGAAGCTTTCTTT. Protein product: CASSYTGTGSTEAFF.

This clone was seen only once. This chain joins TRBV5-4 and TRBJ1-2; D remains ambiguous. CDR3 size: 13 residues. Germline CDR1 is SGHNT and CDR2 is YYREEE (reference sequence). Trimming took 2 bases from V and 4 from J, leaving 9 bases between them. The CDR3 DNA reads TGTGCCAGCAGCTTCGGAGACGCCTATGGCTACACCTTC. Encoded protein: CASSFGDAYGYTF.

This clone was seen a single time. The rearrangement uses TRBV7-3 and TRBJ2-3; TRBD2 matches at 9 bases. Unmatched junction bases numbered 10, after V lost 2 bases and J lost 4 bases. The CDR3 contains 17 residues. Germline CDR1 SGHTA, CDR2 FQGTGA. This CDR3 reads CASSLELAGKIADTQYF. The CDR3 bases are TGTGCCAGCAGCTTAGAGCTAGCGGGGAAAATCGCAGATACGCAGTATTTT.

The gene calls are TRBV7-3 and TRBJ2-7; 9 bases fit TRBD1. After removal of 5 bases from V and 2 bases from J, the junction contained 7 bases not matched to a gene. The CDR3 has 15 amino acids. Germline lookup yields CDR1 SGHTA and CDR2 FQGTGA. The CDR3 DNA is TGTGCCAGCAGCATTGGGACAGGGAGCACCTACGAGCAGTACTTC. It specifies CASSIGTGSTYEQYF.

The chain combines TRBV27 with TRBJ1-1; D unclear. The V gene lost 3 bases and the J gene lost 5 bases, with 13 bases spanning the gap. CDR1 and CDR2 from the germline V gene are MNHEY and SMNVEV (reference sequence). The CDR3 runs 14 residues. CDR3: CASSFYAPGTEAFF. CDR3 nucleotides: TGTGCCAGCAGTTTTTACGCCCCGGGTACTGAAGCTTTCTTT.

The CDR3 region has the DNA TGCGCCAGCAGCGTAAGGACATCGAACACTGAAGCTTTCTTT. This sequence encodes CASSVRTSNTEAFF. The V gene is TRBV5-1, the J gene TRBJ1-1; D is perhaps TRBD1 (5 bases). CDR1 SGHRS and CDR2 YFSETQ come from the germline V gene. The CDR3 length is 14 residues. Trimming took off 4 bases at V and 1 base at J, with 11 bases between the two ends.

The chain uses TRBV9 and TRBJ2-7; 7 nucleotides align to TRBD1. V was clipped by 3 bases and J by 5 bases; unmatched bases: 11. The CDR3 covers 15 residues. Per the germline V gene, CDR1 is SGDLS and CDR2 is YYNGEE. The CDR3 loop reads CASSARALGGDEQYF. DNA of the CDR3: TGTGCCAGCAGCGCTAGGGCGTTAGGGGGCGACGAGCAGTACTTC.

About this clone itself: The junction departs from the called germline gene at one end, perhaps through a read error. This rearrangement joins TRBV4-2 to TRBJ1-2; D is uncertain. The CDR3 extends over 17 amino acids. Germline CDR1 is LGHNA and CDR2 is YNFKEQ. The DNA for the CDR3 is TGTGTCAGCAGCCAAGATGCGGTCGGGAGGGTCTACTATGGCTACACCTTC. Protein sequence: CVSSQDAVGRVYYGYTF.

This chain connects TRBV5-1 to TRBJ2-3; the match to TRBD2 covers 13 bases. Trimming removed 8 bases from V and 3 bases from J; junction bases left unmatched: 9. The germline V gene encodes CDR1 SGHRS and CDR2 YFSETQ. This CDR3 comprises 16 residues. CDR3 sequence (DNA): TGCGCCAGTCACGGACTAGCGGGGGCCCCGACAGATACGCAGTATTTT. Translated: CASHGLAGAPTDTQYF.

This sequence joins TRBV13 and TRBJ2-3; D remains ambiguous. Germline V gene sequence: CDR1 PRHDT, CDR2 FYEKMQ (reference sequence). This CDR3 is 13 amino acids long. Trimming took off 6 bases at V and 2 bases at J, with 9 bases between the two ends. CDR3 DNA: TGTGCCAGCAGACTGGAGCCCACAGATACGCAGTATTTT. Residues: CASRLEPTDTQYF.

The J gene is TRBJ1-1, the V gene TRBV5-4, with a weak D call TRBD1 (6 bases). Germline loops: CDR1 SGHNT, CDR2 YYREEE (reference sequence). The CDR3 runs 14 residues. V was trimmed by 4 bases and J by 5 bases, leaving 15 bases between them. The CDR3 nucleotides are TGTGCCAGCAGCATTCGCAGGGGAGAGACTGAAGCTTTCTTT. Translating gives CASSIRRGETEAFF.

The chain recombines TRBV4-1 with TRBJ2-7; D not resolved. The CDR3 runs to 14 residues. The V gene lost 2 bases and the J gene lost 6 bases, with 14 bases spanning the gap. The germline V gene has CDR1 MGHRA and CDR2 YSYEKL. CDR3 amino acids: CASSQTPWLTEQYF. The CDR3, as DNA: TGCGCCAGCAGCCAAACCCCCTGGCTCACCGAGCAGTACTTC.

The rearrangement links TRBV2 to TRBJ1-6; 10 bases fit TRBD1. From germline, CDR1 is SNHLY and CDR2 FYNNEI. With 6 bases clipped from V and 7 bases from J, the junction kept 3 bases outside the gene matches. CDR3 size: 14 residues. CDR3 DNA: TGTGCCAGCAGGACGGGACAGGGGAATTCACCCCTCCACTTT. Translated, it gives CASRTGQGNSPLHF. Combining the CDR3 with reference TRBV2 and TRBJ1-6 gives the whole variable domain EPEVTQTPSHQVTQMGQEVILRCVPISNHLYFYWYRQILGQKVEFLVSFYNNEISEKSEIFDDQFSVERPDGSNFTLKIRSTKLEDSAMYFCASRTGQGNSPLHFGNGTRLTVT.

In this sample, this clone turned up a few times. The rearrangement links TRBV29-1 to TRBJ2-7; no reliable D call. The CDR3 contains 12 residues. Germline V gene sequence: CDR1 SQVTM, CDR2 ANQGSEA. V was trimmed by 2 bases and J by 2 bases, leaving 7 bases between them. In nucleotides, the CDR3 is TGCAGCGTTGAACGCAGTCCCTACGAGCAGTACTTC. Its translation is CSVERSPYEQYF.

In this sample, this clone turned up once. The V and J genes are TRBV5-1 and TRBJ2-7, with TRBD2 matching 8 bases. The CDR3 sequence is 15 residues long. Germline V gives CDR1 SGHRS, CDR2 YFSETQ. Trimming took 5 bases from V and 0 from J; bases not matched to a gene: 7. In DNA, the CDR3 is TGCGCCAGCAGGATGCGGGGGGCCTTCTCCTACGAGCAGTACTTC. Translation gives CASRMRGAFSYEQYF. The variable domain in full, completed from reference TRBV5-1 and TRBJ2-7, reads KAGVTQTPRYLIKTRGQQVTLSCSPISGHRSVSWYQQTPGQGLQFLFEYFSETQRNKGNFPGRFSGRQFSNSRSEMNVSTLELGDSALYLCASRMRGAFSYEQYFGPGTRLTVT.

This clone is a singleton in its sample. The chain employs TRBV19 and TRBJ1-1, with D possibly matching TRBD1 (6 bases). Germline V lookup: CDR1 LNHDA, CDR2 SQIVND (reference sequence). V lost 8 bases and J 4 bases, leaving 11 bases between the germline ends. CDR3 length: 12 residues. In DNA form, the CDR3 reads TGTGCCAGTGGCGGACAGTTCACTGAAGCTTTCTTT. Its protein is CASGGQFTEAFF.

The chain recombines TRBV2 with TRBJ1-5; TRBD1 aligns across 7 bases. From germline, CDR1 is SNHLY and CDR2 FYNNEI. The CDR3 is 18 amino acids. The V gene end was trimmed by 6 bases and the J gene end by 0 bases; junction bases not matched to a gene: 14. The CDR3 reads CASREQGFYVGSNQPQHF. CDR3 in DNA: TGTGCCAGCAGAGAACAGGGGTTTTATGTCGGTAGCAATCAGCCCCAGCATTTT.

V gene TRBV30 combines with J gene TRBJ2-5, with D tentatively TRBD2 (5 bases). This CDR3 spans 15 amino acids. Per the germline V gene, CDR1 is GTSNPN and CDR2 is SVGIG (reference sequence). Trimming shortened V by 4 bases and J by 1 base, and 16 bases separated the two germline ends. This CDR3 reads CAWTVNGLSQETQYF. In DNA form, the CDR3 reads TGTGCCTGGACTGTAAATGGACTGTCCCAAGAGACCCAGTACTTC.

This clone occurred a few times. The chain couples TRBV5-6 to TRBJ2-6; D is unclear. The CDR3 loop spans 16 amino acids. V lost 4 bases and J 0 bases, leaving 11 bases between the germline ends. Germline values: CDR1 SGHDT, CDR2 YYEEEE. The CDR3 DNA follows: TGTGCCAGCAGCCCTACTCCTCCCTCTGGGGCCAACGTCCTGACTTTC. Encoded protein: CASSPTPPSGANVLTF.

This CDR3 is CASSLALGTDYMNTEAFF. CDR3 nucleotides: TGTGCCAGCAGCTTAGCGCTCGGGACAGACTACATGAACACTGAAGCTTTCTTT. The genes are TRBV7-6 and TRBJ1-1; 7 bases agree with TRBD1. V was clipped by 0 bases and J by 0 bases; unmatched bases: 10. This CDR3 has 18 residues. Germline assignment: CDR1 SGHVS and CDR2 FNYEAQ.

The chain combines TRBV19 with TRBJ2-1; D unclear. Between the trimmed V and J ends, which lost 3 bases and 1 base, there was a span of 13 bases. Germline V CDR1 and CDR2: LNHDA, SQIVND (reference sequence). The CDR3 loop spans 16 amino acids. This CDR3 is CASSIRSKSSYNEQFF. CDR3 coding DNA: TGTGCCAGTAGTATTCGGTCAAAATCGTCCTACAATGAGCAGTTCTTC.

The V and J genes are TRBV12-5 and TRBJ1-6, with D uncertain. Germline loops: CDR1 LGHNT, CDR2 FRNRAP. This CDR3 is 13 amino acids long. The V end was cut by 4 bases, the J end by 1 base, with 2 bases between. The CDR3 region has the DNA TGTGCTAGTGGTTCGTCCTATAATTCACCCCTCCACTTT. It specifies CASGSSYNSPLHF.

This chain uses TRBV30 with TRBJ2-5, with a tentative D call TRBD2 (7 bases). The J call may be in error: the DNA end matches TRBJ2-7 better. The CDR3 sequence is 14 residues long. From germline, CDR1 is GTSNPN and CDR2 SVGIG (reference sequence). This CDR3 is CAWRSRGGAYEQYF. As DNA, the CDR3 is TGTGCCTGGAGATCGAGGGGGGGCGCTTACGAGCAGTACTTC.

V and J are TRBV4-3 and TRBJ1-1; D remains ambiguous. The CDR3 has 16 amino acids. Looked up from germline, CDR1 is LGHNA and CDR2 is YSLEER. Trimming cost V 1 base and J 1 base, with 13 bases left between them. The CDR3 DNA reads as TGCGCCAGCAGCCAAGGCCCTAGAGTAGAGAACACTGAAGCTTTCTTT. Residues: CASSQGPRVENTEAFF.

The J gene is TRBJ2-7, the V gene TRBV7-6; possible D gene TRBD1, 6 bases. CDR1 and CDR2 from the germline V gene are SGHVS and FNYEAQ. The germline V and J ends were trimmed by 2 bases and 0 bases, with 8 bases remaining between them. The CDR3 has 14 amino acids. CDR3 nucleotide sequence: TGTGCCAGCAGCTTATGGGGGCCCTCCTACGAGCAGTACTTC. Translating it yields CASSLWGPSYEQYF.

The genes are TRBV27 and TRBJ2-5, with 8 bases aligning to TRBD2. CDR3 length equals 14 residues. The V gene end was trimmed by 6 bases and the J gene end by 4 bases; junction bases not matched to a gene: 7. Germline values: CDR1 MNHEY, CDR2 SMNVEV (reference sequence). CDR3 protein: CASRAGGARETQYF. The CDR3 DNA sequence: TGTGCCAGCAGGGCCGGGGGGGCGAGAGAGACCCAGTACTTC.

V gene TRBV19 combines with J gene TRBJ2-3; 10 nucleotides line up with TRBD2. Germline CDR1 reads LNHDA; CDR2 reads SQIVND (reference sequence). Unmatched junction bases numbered 7, after V lost 5 bases and J lost 2 bases. The CDR3 runs 16 residues. The CDR3 nucleotides are TGTGCCAGTAGTGGGAGACTAGCGGGCCTCACAGATACGCAGTATTTT. This codes for CASSGRLAGLTDTQYF.

This clone was seen only a few times. This chain joins TRBV6-4 and TRBJ2-5; tentatively, D is TRBD2 (7 bases). This CDR3 has 13 amino acids. With 8 bases removed from V and 5 bases from J, the gap between germline ends came to 15 bases. The germline CDR1 and CDR2 sequences are MRHNA and SNTAGT. The CDR3 DNA reads TGTGCCAGCTCGGCGGGGGCGGCGGAGACCCAGTACTTC. Translated, it gives CASSAGAAETQYF.